Presented here are 8 T cell receptor beta chains from one specimen sequenced in a study of T cell responses to AZD1222 COVID-19 vaccine. This table comes from immunoSEQ multiplex PCR, and its TCRdb copy is limited to in-frame clones, with some not included. The table records around 99,000 clones, around 90% of them present only once. Sample: peripheral blood, taken on day 0 of MenACWY control vaccination. These receptors originate from an adult in good health.

V and J are TRBV2 and TRBJ1-3, with D unresolved. Trimming stripped 4 bases from V and 2 bases from J, with 12 bases between. Germline loops: CDR1 SNHLY, CDR2 FYNNEI. This CDR3 region has 15 residues. The CDR3 nucleotides read TGTGCCAGCAGTGGCAGGATCCGCACTGGAAACACCATATATTTT. Translating gives CASSGRIRTGNTIYF.

The J gene is TRBJ2-5, the V gene TRBV7-2; no definite D call. CDR1 is SGHTA, CDR2 FQGNSA, per germline. V lost 8 bases, J lost 2 bases, and 12 bases lay in between. CDR3 length: 13 amino acids. DNA for the CDR3: TGTGCCAGCGGCACCCAGAGACAAGAGACCCAGTACTTC. Translated: CASGTQRQETQYF.

The chain employs TRBV5-1 and TRBJ1-2; D is unclear. With 0 bases removed from V and 5 bases from J, the gap between germline ends came to 14 bases. The CDR3 contains 15 residues. CDR1 SGHRS and CDR2 YFSETQ come from the germline V gene. Here the CDR3 DNA reads TGCGCCAGCAGCTTGGATGGCGACACGAAGTATGGCTACACCTTC. This codes for CASSLDGDTKYGYTF.

The genes are TRBV3-1 (or the pseudogene TRBV3-2) and TRBJ2-2, with D maybe TRBD2 (6 bases). CDR3 length: 16 residues. V was cut by 3 bases and J by 7 bases, with 18 bases left in between. Germline V lookup: CDR1 LGHDT, CDR2 YNNKEL (reference sequence). The CDR3 coding sequence is TGTGCCAGCAGCCATCCCCTTGAGGCGGGACTCGGGGAGCTGTTTTTT. Translation: CASSHPLEAGLGELFF.

V gene TRBV2 combines with J gene TRBJ2-7; 13 bases match TRBD2. Germline V lookup: CDR1 SNHLY, CDR2 FYNNEI. The CDR3 length is 13 residues. With V trimmed by 10 bases and J by 1 base, 1 base remained unmatched. The CDR3 region is CAMGLAGSYEQYF. CDR3 DNA sequence: TGTGCCATGGGACTAGCGGGGTCCTACGAGCAGTACTTC.

The chain links TRBV28 to TRBJ1-5; a weak D match, TRBD1 (6 bases). Trimming pared 6 bases from V and 2 bases from J, leaving 14 bases between. Per the germline V gene, CDR1 is MDHEN and CDR2 is SYDVKM. CDR3 size: 15 residues. The CDR3 loop is CASSLVAGGNQPQHF. The CDR3 nucleotides read TGTGCCAGCAGCCTGGTGGCAGGGGGCAATCAGCCCCAGCATTTT.

V and J are TRBV15 and TRBJ2-2; the D gene is possibly TRBD1 (5 bases). Trimming cost V 4 bases and J 5 bases, with 17 bases left between them. Germline V gives CDR1 LNHNV, CDR2 YYDKDF (reference sequence). CDR3 length: 16 amino acids. The CDR3 is CATSTPRVGRTGELFF. The CDR3 DNA reads as TGTGCCACCAGCACCCCCAGGGTTGGGCGGACCGGGGAGCTGTTTTTT.

The gene calls are TRBV24-1 and TRBJ1-5; tentative D call: TRBD1 (5 bases). This CDR3 region has 13 residues. Germline-derived CDR1 and CDR2 are KGHDR and SFDVKD. Trimming took 5 bases from V and 11 from J, leaving 15 bases between them. The DNA of the CDR3 is TGTGCCACCAGTGGTCAGGGAACTGAGGCCCAGCATTTT. Protein product: CATSGQGTEAQHF.